This T cell receptor (beta chain) was recovered during a study of blood T cell repertoires in COVID-19. About the research overall: Spain, Italy and the United States supplied samples that represented acute and convalescent COVID-19. Nucleic acid was either cDNA or gDNA, and it came from T cells, B-cell-depleted T cells, or PBMCs.

In the authors' methods: Nucleated cell counts were estimated from reference gene primer amplification. Here immunoSEQ multiplex PCR was the method, and the copy in TCRdb shows in-frame clones only, minus some. V and J calls plus clone size are reproduced from that table; the DNA served to infer D and trimming. The sample lists 300,000 to 400,000 clones, under 95% occurring once. V was clipped by 6 bases and J by 0 bases, with 12 bases between them. The CDR3 loop spans 15 amino acids. Germline V gene sequence: CDR1 SGHAT, CDR2 FQNNGV. The chain links TRBV11-2 to TRBJ1-3, with no clear D. The clonotype originates from a woman aged 18 to 35 who had recovered from COVID-19. Input material: peripheral blood. In DNA form, the CDR3 reads TGTGCCAGCAGGCCTTTCGAGGCCTCTGGAAACACCATATATTTT. It specifies CASRPFEASGNTIYF.